The 16 T cell receptor beta chains below were found in one sample sequenced in a study of beta chain features in type 1 diabetes. Sequencing targeted expressed TCRB transcripts, as all isolated RNA had been reverse transcribed. The repertoire was sequenced with immunoSEQ multiplex PCR; TCRdb's copy has only in-frame clones and lacks some. This table has about 360,000 clones, roughly 12% appearing once. Sequencing was performed on naive CD4+ T cells from blood. Receptors originate from a man aged 18 to 29 in good health.

The V gene is TRBV11-2, the J gene TRBJ2-3, with 7 bases lining up with TRBD2. Germline CDR1 SGHAT, CDR2 FQNNGV. The CDR3 loop spans 13 amino acids. The junction had 9 bases not matched to a gene; V was cut back by 5 bases and J by 10 bases. CDR3 sequence (DNA): TGTGCCAGCAGCCTAGGGGAGGGCCGTGCGCAGTATTTT. Encoded protein: CASSLGEGRAQYF. The full variable domain, its missing parts supplied by reference TRBV11-2 and TRBJ2-3, is EAGVAQSPRYKIIEKRQSVAFWCNPISGHATLYWYQQILGQGPKLLIQFQNNGVVDDSQLPKDRFSAERLKGVDSTLKIQPAKLEDSAVYLCASSLGEGRAQYFGPGTRLTVL.

The V and J genes are TRBV4-3 and TRBJ2-7; D uncertain. Trimming took 1 base from V and 2 from J, leaving 9 bases between them. The CDR3 spans 14 residues. CDR1 LGHNA and CDR2 YSLEER come from the germline V gene. In nucleotides, the CDR3 is TGCGCCAGCAGCCAAGGCAGGCGCGCCTACGAGCAGTACTTC. It codes for CASSQGRRAYEQYF.

The chain carries TRBV5-1 and TRBJ1-1; D remains ambiguous. Germline V gene sequence: CDR1 SGHRS, CDR2 YFSETQ. This CDR3 has 12 residues. The ends were cut back, 6 bases at V and 0 bases at J, with 6 bases in the middle. The CDR3 sequence: CASKQLNTEAFF. CDR3 sequence (DNA): TGCGCCAGCAAACAGCTGAACACTGAAGCTTTCTTT.

The CDR3 coding sequence is TGTGCCAGCAGCTTAATGGGACAGGGTTACGAGCAGTACTTC. It translates to CASSLMGQGYEQYF. The chain has TRBV7-3 and TRBJ2-5, with TRBD1 identical over 9 bases. The J call may be wrong; the DNA end is better matched by TRBJ2-7. The length of the CDR3 is 14 residues. The germline CDR1 and CDR2 sequences are SGHTA and FQGTGA.

The chain couples TRBV27 to TRBJ2-1; 8 bases fit TRBD2. The germline V gene has CDR1 MNHEY and CDR2 SMNVEV (reference sequence). This CDR3 comprises 14 residues. V gave up 7 bases and J gave up 4 bases; unmatched junction bases: 6. CDR3 sequence: CASKVSGDYNEQFF. CDR3 sequence (DNA): TGTGCCAGCAAGGTTAGCGGGGATTACAATGAGCAGTTCTTC.

The chain carries TRBV27 and TRBJ2-3; TRBD2 agrees at 10 bases. J lost 4 bases, V lost 6 bases, and 4 bases had no gene match. Looked up from germline, CDR1 is MNHEY and CDR2 is SMNVEV (reference sequence). CDR3 length equals 14 residues. The CDR3: CASRSSGGADTQYF. CDR3 sequence (DNA): TGTGCCAGCAGATCTAGCGGGGGAGCAGATACGCAGTATTTT.

This clone occurred a few times. The gene calls are TRBV27 and TRBJ2-1; 9 bases are a match to TRBD1. The CDR3 runs to 17 residues. The germline V gene encodes CDR1 MNHEY and CDR2 SMNVEV (reference sequence). With 2 bases clipped from V and 7 bases from J, the junction kept 12 bases outside the gene matches. The CDR3 DNA sequence: TGTGCCAGCAGTTTACGCCTGGCCGGGACAGGGATGAATGAGCAGTTCTTC. This sequence encodes CASSLRLAGTGMNEQFF.

This clone was seen a handful of times. The J gene is TRBJ2-1, the V gene TRBV7-9, with 8 nucleotides matching TRBD1. V lost 0 bases to trimming and J lost 4 bases; unmatched junction nucleotides: 5. The V gene's germline CDR1 is SEHNR and CDR2 FQNEAQ (reference sequence). CDR3 length equals 16 residues. CDR3 bases: TGTGCCAGCAGCTTAGCGCTTCAGGGGGCATACAATGAGCAGTTCTTC. It specifies CASSLALQGAYNEQFF.

Concerning this clone: The junction departs from germline at one end; a sequencing error may be responsible. This chain uses TRBV18 with TRBJ1-2; possibly TRBD1 for D (6 bases). Germline CDR1 and CDR2: KGHSH and LQKENI. CDR3 length: 15 amino acids. CDR3 in DNA: TGTGCCAGCTCAACACCGGGACACCACCTCTATGGCTACACCTTC. Its protein product is CASSTPGHHLYGYTF.

This clone was counted only a few times. The chain recombines TRBV27 with TRBJ1-2; 7 bases align to TRBD1. Trimming took 6 bases from V and 0 from J; bases not matched to a gene: 7. The CDR3 has 15 residues. Germline V gene lookup returns CDR1 MNHEY and CDR2 SMNVEV (reference sequence). CDR3 loop: CASRPYRGPNYGYTF. CDR3 sequence (DNA): TGTGCCAGCAGGCCATACAGGGGCCCTAACTATGGCTACACCTTC.

The rearrangement joins TRBV27 to TRBJ2-6, with TRBD2 as a possible D gene (6 bases). Trimming took off 5 bases at V and 0 bases at J, with 17 bases between the two ends. The germline gives CDR1 MNHEY, CDR2 SMNVEV (reference sequence). The CDR3 runs 18 residues. CDR3 residues: CASSPAGLGSSGANVLTF. CDR3 sequence (DNA): TGTGCCAGCAGTCCTGCGGGACTGGGGAGCTCTGGGGCCAACGTCCTGACTTTC.

This chain links TRBV11-2 with TRBJ2-2; D remains unclear. Trimming stripped 0 bases from V and 5 bases from J, with 4 bases between. This CDR3 spans 13 amino acids. Germline-derived CDR1 and CDR2 are SGHAT and FQNNGV. The CDR3 reads CASSLDGTGELFF. The CDR3 DNA sequence: TGTGCCAGCAGCTTAGACGGTACCGGGGAGCTGTTTTTT.

The chain links TRBV10-3 to TRBJ2-7; D may be TRBD2 (5 bases). From germline, CDR1 is ENHRY and CDR2 SYGVKD. The V gene lost 3 bases and the J gene lost 1 base, with 19 bases spanning the gap. The CDR3 consists of 17 residues. The CDR3 loop reads CAISESNTGRVSYEQYF. CDR3 DNA sequence: TGTGCCATCAGTGAATCGAATACTGGGCGGGTTTCCTACGAGCAGTACTTC.

This clone was counted between two and nine times. This rearrangement joins TRBV7-9 to TRBJ1-2, with D hard to call. Per germline, CDR1 SEHNR and CDR2 FQNEAQ (reference sequence). V was cut by 0 bases and J by 8 bases, with 16 bases left in between. This CDR3 region has 15 residues. The CDR3 nucleotides read TGTGCCAGCAGCTTAGCCCCCGGGATCCGAGGCGGCTACACCTTC. It translates to CASSLAPGIRGGYTF.

This clone appeared a few times. The chain joins TRBV5-1 to TRBJ1-1, with unresolved D. V was clipped by 0 bases and J by 3 bases, with 12 bases between them. The CDR3 contains 15 residues. Germline CDR1 reads SGHRS; CDR2 reads YFSETQ. CDR3 in DNA: TGCGCCAGCAGCTTGGCGGTCGCGGGGTACACTGAAGCTTTCTTT. Encoded protein: CASSLAVAGYTEAFF. The variable domain in full, with the rest retrieved from reference TRBV5-1 and TRBJ1-1, is KAGVTQTPRYLIKTRGQQVTLSCSPISGHRSVSWYQQTPGQGLQFLFEYFSETQRNKGNFPGRFSGRQFSNSRSEMNVSTLELGDSALYLCASSLAVAGYTEAFFGQGTRLTVV.

A few counts support this clone. The gene calls are TRBV30 and TRBJ1-1; possibly TRBD1 for D (6 bases). CDR1 and CDR2 from the germline V gene are GTSNPN and SVGIG (reference sequence). V lost 0 bases and J 4 bases, leaving 9 bases between the germline ends. This CDR3 has 13 amino acids. CDR3 sequence (DNA): TGTGCCTGGAGTGTACCAGGGGCCACTGAAGCTTTCTTT. Translating gives CAWSVPGATEAFF.